Following are 25 T cell receptor beta chains from one sample sequenced in a study of immune evolution from preneoplasia to lung adenocarcinoma. The data were produced by immunoSEQ multiplex PCR, yet TCRdb's version contains in-frame clones alone and is incomplete. Among 5,000 or so clones, 82% were seen once, and the ten largest hold 8.3%. Input material: FFPE lung adenocarcinoma in situ tissue. The receptors here all came from a person between 70 and 80 years old with lung adenocarcinoma.

V gene TRBV19 combines with J gene TRBJ2-7, with 7 positions matching TRBD1. Germline V gives CDR1 LNHDA, CDR2 SQIVND (reference sequence). CDR3 length: 14 amino acids. With V trimmed by 5 bases and J by 3 bases, 7 bases remained unmatched. CDR3 amino acids: CASSLMGQFYEQYF. As DNA, the CDR3 is TGTGCCAGTAGTCTTATGGGACAGTTCTACGAGCAGTACTTC.

The genes are TRBV29-1 and TRBJ2-1; no firm D call. Trimming removed 3 bases at V and 9 bases at J, with 18 bases between. The CDR3 has 14 amino acids. Germline V gene data show CDR1 as SQVTM and CDR2 as ANQGSEA. The CDR3 region is CSVDPGPFFGEQFF. Written as DNA, the CDR3 is TGCAGCGTTGACCCCGGTCCTTTTTTTGGTGAGCAGTTCTTC.

This clone turned up a few times. The chain links TRBV7-9 to TRBJ1-1; TRBD1 is a possible D gene (5 bases). With 5 bases removed from V and 1 base from J, the gap between germline ends came to 11 bases. The CDR3 extends over 14 amino acids. Germline assignment: CDR1 SEHNR and CDR2 FQNEAQ (reference sequence). CDR3 coding DNA: TGTGCCAGCAGCCCGGTTGGACAGAACACTGAAGCTTTCTTT. It is translated as CASSPVGQNTEAFF.

The chain recombines TRBV11-2 with TRBJ2-7; D might be TRBD1 or TRBD2, each matching 5 bases. This CDR3 has 14 amino acids. V lost 5 bases and J 6 bases, leaving 17 bases between the germline ends. The germline gives CDR1 SGHAT, CDR2 FQNNGV. The CDR3 sequence is CASSRAGRVGEQYF. The CDR3 coding sequence is TGTGCCAGCAGCCGCGCGGGCAGGGTGGGCGAGCAGTACTTC.

The rearrangement links TRBV2 to TRBJ1-2; 9 bases line up with TRBD1. CDR1 and CDR2 (germline): SNHLY, FYNNEI. The CDR3 covers 14 residues. Trimming cost V 9 bases and J 2 bases; bases outside gene matches: 7. The CDR3 loop is CASNSGTGNYGYTF. The CDR3 DNA reads as TGTGCCAGTAACTCCGGGACAGGGAACTATGGCTACACCTTC.

The CDR3 sequence is CASSGQGARETQYF. The DNA for the CDR3 is TGTGCCAGCAGTGGGCAGGGGGCCCGGGAGACCCAGTACTTC. The gene calls are TRBV2 and TRBJ2-5; TRBD1 agrees at 8 bases. This CDR3 region has 14 residues. V was clipped by 4 bases and J by 5 bases; unmatched bases: 6. CDR1 is SNHLY, CDR2 FYNNEI, per germline.

This chain joins TRBV19 and TRBJ1-1; the D is unclear. This CDR3 contains 15 residues. Germline-derived CDR1 and CDR2 are LNHDA and SQIVND (reference sequence). The germline V and J ends were trimmed by 6 bases and 5 bases, with 19 bases remaining between them. The CDR3 coding sequence is TGTGCCAGTAGCCCAGGAGCGATTGTCGGAACTGAAGCTTTCTTT. This gives the protein CASSPGAIVGTEAFF.

This chain joins TRBV9 and TRBJ1-1, with 9 bases that match TRBD1. Germline V gives CDR1 SGDLS, CDR2 YYNGEE. V trimming: 3 bases; J trimming: 5 bases; junction bases outside the gene matches: 5. The CDR3 loop spans 14 amino acids. CDR3: CASSEQGAGTEAFF. The CDR3 DNA is TGTGCCAGCAGCGAACAGGGGGCAGGGACTGAAGCTTTCTTT.

The genes are TRBV10-3 and TRBJ1-2, with 8 nucleotides matching TRBD1. This CDR3 is built from 14 residues. In germline, CDR1 is ENHRY, CDR2 SYGVKD. Trimming removed 6 bases from V and 7 bases from J; junction bases left unmatched: 10. DNA for the CDR3: TGTGCCATCAGACACACAGGGGGGGAAGGTGGCTACACCTTC. It is translated as CAIRHTGGEGGYTF.

The CDR3 sequence is CASSVEGGGGEQYF. Written as DNA, the CDR3 is TGTGCCAGCAGCGTAGAGGGGGGTGGCGGCGAGCAGTACTTC. This chain uses TRBV9 with TRBJ2-7; D is tentatively TRBD1 or TRBD2 (6 bases each). V gave up 0 bases and J gave up 6 bases, with 13 bases separating them. The CDR3 spans 14 residues. CDR1 SGDLS and CDR2 YYNGEE come from the germline V gene.

The chain uses TRBV5-1 and TRBJ2-1; 11 nucleotides agree with TRBD2. The ends lost 5 bases at V and 3 bases at J; junction bases unmatched: 4. Germline V gene data show CDR1 as SGHRS and CDR2 as YFSETQ. CDR3 length: 15 residues. CDR3 sequence reads: CASRKGTSGYNEQFF. The DNA for the CDR3 is TGCGCCAGCAGAAAGGGGACTAGCGGCTACAATGAGCAGTTCTTC.

The chain uses TRBV5-4 and TRBJ2-1; 7 bases align to TRBD2. From germline, CDR1 is SGHNT and CDR2 YYREEE (reference sequence). Trimming took 3 bases from V and 8 from J; bases not matched to a gene: 5. This CDR3 has 13 residues. The CDR3 spells CASSSRTRDEQFF. CDR3 DNA sequence: TGTGCCAGCAGCTCCCGGACTAGGGATGAGCAGTTCTTC.

The rearrangement links TRBV18 to TRBJ2-1, with TRBD1 matching 7 bases. Per the germline V gene, CDR1 is KGHSH and CDR2 is LQKENI. The CDR3 sequence is 13 residues long. V dropped 3 bases and J dropped 10; count of bases not matched to a gene: 6. For the CDR3, the DNA is TGTGCCAGCTCACCGGGACAGCCCGGGGAGCAGTTCTTC. Its translation is CASSPGQPGEQFF.

DNA for the CDR3: TGTGCCATCAGCCGGACCGCGAACACTGAAGCTTTCTTT. It encodes CAISRTANTEAFF. This chain joins TRBV10-3 and TRBJ1-1; D gene ambiguous. Looked up from germline, CDR1 is ENHRY and CDR2 is SYGVKD. V was clipped by 6 bases and J by 1 base, with 9 bases between them. The CDR3 extends over 13 amino acids.

This chain connects TRBV25-1 to TRBJ1-1, with no clear D. The length of the CDR3 is 14 residues. Trimming shortened V by 5 bases and J by 1 base, and 11 bases separated the two germline ends. Germline assignment: CDR1 MGHDK and CDR2 SYGVNS. The CDR3 region is CASSPPWENTEAFF. CDR3 sequence (DNA): TGTGCCAGCAGTCCACCCTGGGAGAACACTGAAGCTTTCTTT.

Turning to this clone: The sample has other DNA sequences that encode this CDR3 too. The chain carries TRBV18 and TRBJ2-5; no clear D gene. Germline V gene data show CDR1 as KGHSH and CDR2 as LQKENI. Trimming stripped 4 bases from V and 2 bases from J, with 2 bases between. The CDR3 has 11 residues. The CDR3 sequence: CASSRQETQYF. For the CDR3, the DNA is TGTGCCAGCTCACGTCAAGAGACCCAGTACTTC.

The V call is TRBV9, the J call TRBJ1-5; TRBD1 might be the D (5 bases). Germline V CDR1 and CDR2: SGDLS, YYNGEE. This CDR3 is built from 14 residues. Between the trimmed V and J ends, which lost 2 bases and 5 bases, there was a span of 11 bases. CDR3 nucleotides: TGTGCCAGCAGCGTTTTGTCGGGGCATCAGCCCCAGCATTTT. This translates into CASSVLSGHQPQHF.

The rearrangement links TRBV18 to TRBJ2-3; D might be TRBD2 (6 bases). This CDR3 is built from 14 residues. The germline V gene has CDR1 KGHSH and CDR2 LQKENI. V lost 4 bases and J lost 1, with 9 bases in between. CDR3 sequence: CASSRRRGTDTQYF. The CDR3 DNA reads as TGTGCCAGCTCACGCCGGAGGGGCACAGATACGCAGTATTTT.

DNA for the CDR3: TGCAGTGCCGACAAGAACACTGAAGCTTTCTTT. This sequence encodes CSADKNTEAFF. The chain links TRBV20-1 to TRBJ1-1; D gene ambiguous. The CDR3 loop spans 11 amino acids. V was shortened by 6 bases and J by 1 base, with 6 bases between the two germline ends. Germline CDR1 is DFQATT and CDR2 is SNEGSKA (reference sequence).

The V and J genes are TRBV14 and TRBJ2-7; D is perhaps TRBD1 or TRBD2 (5 bases each). V was shortened by 4 bases and J by 6 bases, with 19 bases between the two germline ends. This CDR3 is built from 15 residues. CDR1 is SGHDN, CDR2 FVKESK, per germline. The CDR3 here is CASSPYTGRRSEQYF. The DNA of the CDR3 is TGTGCCAGCAGCCCTTACACGGGACGCAGGAGCGAGCAGTACTTC.

As concerns this clone: Other DNA sequences of this sample code for an identical CDR3. The chain uses TRBV6-5 and TRBJ1-2; D is perhaps TRBD1 (5 bases). From germline, CDR1 is MNHEY and CDR2 SVGAGI. V lost 6 bases and J 1 base, leaving 9 bases between the germline ends. The CDR3 totals 13 residues. The CDR3 region has the DNA TGTGCCAGCAGCCCGGGGGGTAACTATGGCTACACCTTC. Its protein is CASSPGGNYGYTF.

In this sample, this clone turned up once. V and J are TRBV28 and TRBJ2-7; a weak D match, TRBD1 (6 bases). CDR3 size: 11 residues. Germline V gene data show CDR1 as MDHEN and CDR2 as SYDVKM. V lost 8 bases and J lost 3, with 8 bases in between. The CDR3 DNA reads as TGTGCCAGCGGACAGTTCTACGAGCAGTACTTC. It is translated as CASGQFYEQYF.

V is TRBV6-1 and J is TRBJ1-6; 8 bases line up with TRBD1. CDR1 is MNHNS and CDR2 is SASEGT in the germline V gene. CDR3 length: 15 amino acids. Trimming cost V 6 bases and J 3 bases; bases outside gene matches: 4. The CDR3 sequence is CASRGQANYNSPLHF. The CDR3, as DNA: TGTGCCAGCAGGGGACAGGCAAACTATAATTCACCCCTCCACTTT.

J is TRBJ2-7 and V is TRBV2, with a tentative D call TRBD2 (5 bases). Germline V gives CDR1 SNHLY, CDR2 FYNNEI. This CDR3 has 11 residues. Trimming removed 7 bases from V and 6 bases from J, with 10 bases in between. For the CDR3, the DNA is TGTGCCAGCACCCTCCGGGGCGAGCAGTACTTC. Its translation: CASTLRGEQYF.

The V gene is TRBV5-1, the J gene TRBJ1-4, with 9 bases aligning to TRBD1. V trimming: 4 bases; J trimming: 3 bases; junction bases outside the gene matches: 4. Germline V gene data show CDR1 as SGHRS and CDR2 as YFSETQ. The CDR3 loop spans 15 amino acids. The CDR3 DNA reads as TGCGCCAGCAGCCGAACAGGGGGCCCTAATGAAAAACTGTTTTTT. This codes for CASSRTGGPNEKLFF.